The clone carrying this TCR beta chain was found many times. Its target is unknown. This specimen belongs to a study of T cells in Graves' hyperthyroidism and ophthalmopathy. It was uncontrolled infection, other autoimmune disease, pregnancy or lactation that excluded patients. Thyroid ultrasound, orbital computed tomography, clinical symptoms, and serum thyroxine and TRAb underpinned diagnoses. Findings and limits, study-wide: Model-based prediction identified ophthalmopathy a median about 6.8 months prior to its onset. Blood also showed most of the thyroid clonotypes that were expanded above 0.001.

Using RNA transcripts as the source, TCR beta CDR3 regions were amplified. With the HTBI primer set, the TCR CDR3 went through a first round of RT-PCR. MiXCR, run by TCRdb on the multiplex PCR reads, gives a single entry per CDR3 protein. The table lists about half a million distinct CDR3 sequences, 20% of them singletons, with about 30% in the top ten. The CDR3 loop spans 14 amino acids. Trimming took 5 bases from V and 9 from J; bases not matched to a gene: 10. The source material was blood. This sequence was found in a man aged 18 to 29 with Graves' hyperthyroidism. The chain couples TRBV12-3 or TRBV12-4 to TRBJ1-5; 7 nucleotides agree with TRBD1. The CDR3 DNA sequence: TGTGCCAGCAGTATCAGGGGGGGTTTTGGGCCCCAGCATTTT. Translation gives CASSIRGGFGPQHF.